This record covers a single T cell receptor (beta chain). In the original analysis: Reference gene primer amplification in the assay estimated nucleated cell counts. Profiling relied on immunoSEQ multiplex PCR, and the TCRdb table lists in-frame clones only, not all of them. V and J calls and clone size come straight from that table; D and trimming were deduced from the DNA. The sample includes 56,000 or so clones, more than 85% of them seen just once. V dropped 1 base and J dropped 3; count of bases not matched to a gene: 3. The CDR3 totals 14 residues. Germline CDR1 is SQVTM and CDR2 is ANQGSEA. This sample was taken from a study of blood T cell repertoires in COVID-19. Looking at the study overall: Samples taken during acute and convalescent COVID-19 were collected in the United States, Italy and Spain. PBMCs, B-cell-depleted T cells, or T cells were the source of the cDNA or gDNA that made up the material.

The chain combines TRBV29-1 with TRBJ1-1, with 9 bases fitting TRBD1. Sequenced input: peripheral blood. The sequence was collected from a man in his fifties or sixties with active COVID-19. This chain's CDR3 is CSVEGQGGDTEAFF. The CDR3 nucleotides are TGCAGCGTTGAAGGACAGGGGGGTGACACTGAAGCTTTCTTT.